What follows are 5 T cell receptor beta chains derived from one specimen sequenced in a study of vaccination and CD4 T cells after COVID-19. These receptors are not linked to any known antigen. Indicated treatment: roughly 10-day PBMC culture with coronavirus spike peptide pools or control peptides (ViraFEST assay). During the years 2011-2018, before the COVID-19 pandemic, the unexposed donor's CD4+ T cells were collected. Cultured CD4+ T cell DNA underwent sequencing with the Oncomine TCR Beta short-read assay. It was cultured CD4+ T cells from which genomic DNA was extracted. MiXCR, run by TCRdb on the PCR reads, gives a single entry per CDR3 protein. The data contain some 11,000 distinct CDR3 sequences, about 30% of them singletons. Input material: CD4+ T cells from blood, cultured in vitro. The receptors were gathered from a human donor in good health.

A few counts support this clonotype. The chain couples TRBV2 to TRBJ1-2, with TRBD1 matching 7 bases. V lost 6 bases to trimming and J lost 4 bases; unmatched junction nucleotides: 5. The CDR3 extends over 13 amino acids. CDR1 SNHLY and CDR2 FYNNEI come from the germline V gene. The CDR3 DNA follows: TGTGCCAGCAGGACAGGGTGGGGCTATGGCTACACCTTC. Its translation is CASRTGWGYGYTF.

This CDR3 reads CASSGGPTETQYF. The CDR3 bases are TGTGCCAGCAGCGGCGGACCGACCGAGACCCAGTACTTC. The genes are TRBV7-3 and TRBJ2-5; no clear D gene. CDR3 size: 13 residues. V lost 5 bases and J lost 5, with 12 bases in between. Germline CDR1 reads SGHTA; CDR2 reads FQGTGA.

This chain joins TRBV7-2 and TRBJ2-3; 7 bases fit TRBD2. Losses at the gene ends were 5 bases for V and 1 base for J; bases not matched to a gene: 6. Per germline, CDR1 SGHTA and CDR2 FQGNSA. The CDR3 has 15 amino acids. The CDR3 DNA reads TGTGCCAGCAGCCATCCTAGCGGACGCACAGATACGCAGTATTTT. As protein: CASSHPSGRTDTQYF.

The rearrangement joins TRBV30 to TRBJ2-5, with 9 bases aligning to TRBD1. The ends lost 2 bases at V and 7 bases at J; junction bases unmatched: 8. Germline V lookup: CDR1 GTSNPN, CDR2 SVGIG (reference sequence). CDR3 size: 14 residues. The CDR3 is CAWSSTGGGGTQYF. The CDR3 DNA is TGTGCCTGGAGTTCGACAGGGGGGGGAGGGACCCAGTACTTC.

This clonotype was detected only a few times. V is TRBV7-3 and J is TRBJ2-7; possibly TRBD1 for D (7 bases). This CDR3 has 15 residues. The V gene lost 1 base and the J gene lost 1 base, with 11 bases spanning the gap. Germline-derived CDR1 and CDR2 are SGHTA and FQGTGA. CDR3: CASSLSSGGSYEQYF. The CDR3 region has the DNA TGTGCCAGCAGCTTAAGTTCAGGGGGGTCCTACGAGCAGTACTTC. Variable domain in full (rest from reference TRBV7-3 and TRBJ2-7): GAGVSQTPSNKVTEKGKYVELRCDPISGHTALYWYRQSLGQGPEFLIYFQGTGAADDSGLPNDRFFAVRPEGSVSTLKIQRTERGDSAVYLCASSLSSGGSYEQYFGPGTRLTVT.